The 30 T cell receptor beta chains below come from one sample, sequenced in a study of blood T cell repertoires in COVID-19 (dated by TCRdb to about 2020). The library was obtained by the immunoSEQ multiplex PCR assay. The table was pulled from immuneACCESS by TCRdb, which kept in-frame rearrangements only. Such tables lose some clones; where checked, under half of the loss comes from unresolved V genes, and the rest has no known cause. This sample comprises a few hundred thousand clones, less than 90% of them detected only once. The ten largest clones take up 1% of the sample. Sequences were obtained from PBMCs or T cells enriched from blood (not recorded which). Source of these receptors: a woman aged 25 to 39 who had recovered from COVID-19.

This chain uses TRBV10-3 with TRBJ2-4, with TRBD1 matching 10 bases. Germline values: CDR1 ENHRY, CDR2 SYGVKD. This CDR3 spans 16 amino acids. Germline trimming cut 6 bases from V and 1 base from J; bases unmatched to any gene: 6. As DNA, the CDR3 is TGTGCCATCAGCGGGACAGGGGTTGGGGCCAAAAACATTCAGTACTTC. Translated: CAISGTGVGAKNIQYF.

The chain carries TRBV5-5 and TRBJ1-1, with D possibly matching TRBD1 (5 bases). V was shortened by 6 bases and J by 3 bases, with 15 bases between the two germline ends. This CDR3 is 14 amino acids long. CDR1 is SGHKS, CDR2 YYEKEE, per germline (reference sequence). The CDR3 DNA sequence: TGTGCCAGCACCCGAGGGGCGGGGGACACTGAAGCTTTCTTT. It is translated as CASTRGAGDTEAFF.

This clone was observed a handful of times. The V call is TRBV9, the J call TRBJ2-1; 11 nucleotides match TRBD2. CDR3 length: 16 residues. V shed 3 bases and J 3 bases; nucleotides not matched to a gene: 5. Germline V CDR1 and CDR2: SGDLS, YYNGEE. CDR3 amino acids: CASSEGLADVYNEQFF. The CDR3 nucleotides read TGTGCCAGCAGCGAGGGACTAGCGGATGTCTACAATGAGCAGTTCTTC.

This sequence joins TRBV5-1 and TRBJ2-2; 9 positions match TRBD2. Germline loops: CDR1 SGHRS, CDR2 YFSETQ. J gave up 6 bases and V 0 bases, and 3 bases lay outside the gene matches. CDR3 length equals 15 residues. In nucleotides, the CDR3 is TGCGCCAGCAGCTTGGGGACTAGCGCATCCGGGGAGCTGTTTTTT. Protein: CASSLGTSASGELFF.

CDR3: CASSFRGGGTDTQYF. The CDR3 bases are TGTGCCAGCAGCTTCCGGGGGGGTGGTACAGATACGCAGTATTTT. The chain couples TRBV5-6 to TRBJ2-3; 8 positions agree with TRBD2. Germline-derived CDR1 and CDR2 are SGHDT and YYEEEE. V lost 2 bases and J lost 3; bases outside the gene matches: 5. This CDR3 has 15 residues.

The chain couples TRBV7-2 to TRBJ1-2; D not resolved. The CDR3 is 14 amino acids. Trimming cost V 0 bases and J 0 bases, with 5 bases left between them. Germline assignment: CDR1 SGHTA and CDR2 FQGNSA. The CDR3, as DNA: TGTGCCAGCAGCTTAGCGAGGACTAACTATGGCTACACCTTC. Translation gives CASSLARTNYGYTF.

CDR3 sequence: CSATPGQGEGYTF. In nucleotides, the CDR3 is TGCAGCGCAACCCCGGGACAGGGAGAAGGCTACACCTTC. This rearrangement joins TRBV29-1 to TRBJ1-2, with TRBD1 matching over 9 bases. CDR3 length equals 13 residues. After removal of 7 bases from V and 8 bases from J, the junction contained 11 bases not matched to a gene. The germline gives CDR1 SQVTM, CDR2 ANQGSEA.

This chain uses TRBV18 with TRBJ1-1, with D perhaps TRBD1 (6 bases). CDR1 is KGHSH and CDR2 is LQKENI in the germline V gene. The CDR3 runs to 15 residues. The V end was cut by 3 bases, the J end by 0 bases, with 11 bases between. This CDR3 reads CASSPAQGLNTEAFF. Written as DNA, the CDR3 is TGTGCCAGCTCACCTGCTCAGGGGTTGAACACTGAAGCTTTCTTT.

This clone was picked up a small number of times. The rearrangement links TRBV28 to TRBJ1-1; a possible D gene is TRBD1 (6 bases). The CDR3 loop spans 15 amino acids. Looked up from germline, CDR1 is MDHEN and CDR2 is SYDVKM. Between the trimmed V and J ends, which lost 1 base and 1 base, there was a span of 10 bases. In nucleotides, the CDR3 is TGTGCCAGCAGTTTATTTGACAGGAGGAACACTGAAGCTTTCTTT. Translating gives CASSLFDRRNTEAFF.

The chain joins TRBV27 to TRBJ2-7; 8 bases line up with TRBD1. Trimming cost V 3 bases and J 5 bases; bases outside gene matches: 6. The CDR3 is 14 residues long. Germline lookup yields CDR1 MNHEY and CDR2 SMNVEV (reference sequence). The CDR3 nucleotides are TGTGCCAGCAGTTTCCTGGACAGGGACCACGAGCAGTACTTC. It codes for CASSFLDRDHEQYF.

The chain combines TRBV6-2 or TRBV6-3 with TRBJ2-1; 10 bases map to TRBD2. The CDR3 is 16 amino acids. Germline CDR1 MNHEY, CDR2 SVGEGT. V gave up 0 bases and J gave up 4 bases; unmatched junction bases: 3. CDR3 in amino acids: CASSYSGLAVYNEQFF. The CDR3 bases are TGTGCCAGCAGTTACTCTGGACTAGCGGTATACAATGAGCAGTTCTTC.

The chain carries TRBV2 and TRBJ2-3; TRBD1 is a possible D gene (6 bases). Germline assignment: CDR1 SNHLY and CDR2 FYNNEI. The V and J ends lost 8 bases and 5 bases respectively, with 11 bases between them. The CDR3 has 12 residues. CDR3 nucleotide sequence: TGTGCCAGCGGGGGCCGGGGAGATACGCAGTATTTT. The encoded protein is CASGGRGDTQYF.

This clone was counted between two and nine times. The V and J genes are TRBV18 and TRBJ1-3; D not certain. Germline loops: CDR1 KGHSH, CDR2 LQKENI. The V gene lost 3 bases and the J gene lost 4 bases, with 13 bases spanning the gap. The CDR3 extends over 15 amino acids. The chain's CDR3 is CASSPEVGTGNTIYF. The CDR3 coding sequence is TGTGCCAGCTCACCGGAGGTAGGAACAGGAAACACCATATATTTT.

The chain links TRBV29-1 to TRBJ2-3; D might be TRBD2 (5 bases). The CDR3 extends over 12 amino acids. The V gene's germline CDR1 is SQVTM and CDR2 ANQGSEA. Trimming stripped 6 bases from V and 4 bases from J, with 11 bases between. DNA of the CDR3: TGCAGCGTCGGACTCTCGGCAGATACGCAGTATTTT. Translating gives CSVGLSADTQYF.

This chain connects TRBV6-2 or TRBV6-3 to TRBJ1-6, with 8 positions matching TRBD1. Trimming took 2 bases from V and 5 from J; bases not matched to a gene: 11. The CDR3 has 18 residues. Germline assignment: CDR1 MNHEY and CDR2 SVGEGT. Here the CDR3 reads CASSYDRRRDRHNSPLHF. The DNA for the CDR3 is TGTGCCAGCAGTTACGACCGCCGCCGGGACAGGCATAATTCACCCCTCCACTTT.

This clone was seen a handful of times. The chain carries TRBV7-2 and TRBJ1-4, with unresolved D. The V end was cut by 3 bases, the J end by 0 bases, with 8 bases between. The V gene's germline CDR1 is SGHTA and CDR2 FQGNSA. The CDR3 length is 15 residues. Written as DNA, the CDR3 is TGTGCCAGCAGCTTGAGCCCGGCAACTAATGAAAAACTGTTTTTT. Translation: CASSLSPATNEKLFF.

The gene calls are TRBV4-3 and TRBJ1-6; D might be TRBD1 (5 bases). V lost 4 bases, J lost 9 bases, and 16 bases lay in between. The CDR3 covers 15 residues. In germline, CDR1 is LGHNA, CDR2 YSLEER. The chain's CDR3 is CASSRGTGTRSPLHF. DNA for the CDR3: TGCGCCAGCAGCCGAGGAACAGGTACTCGTTCACCCCTCCACTTT.

The chain employs TRBV9 and TRBJ2-1, with D hard to call. This CDR3 contains 11 residues. The V gene lost 5 bases and the J gene lost 5 bases, with 5 bases spanning the gap. Germline V lookup: CDR1 SGDLS, CDR2 YYNGEE. The CDR3: CASSQNNEQFF. The CDR3 DNA follows: TGTGCCAGCAGTCAAAACAATGAGCAGTTCTTC.

The rearrangement uses TRBV29-1 and TRBJ1-2; TRBD1 agrees at 9 bases. Germline trimming cut 6 bases from V and 3 bases from J; bases unmatched to any gene: 20. The CDR3 contains 18 residues. CDR1 is SQVTM and CDR2 is ANQGSEA in the germline V gene. CDR3 amino acids: CSVDKLRDRAQPYYGYTF. The CDR3 DNA reads as TGCAGCGTCGATAAACTCCGGGACAGGGCACAACCATACTATGGCTACACCTTC. The complete variable domain, with remaining parts taken from reference TRBV29-1 and TRBJ1-2, reads SAVISQKPSRDICQRGTSLTIQCQVDSQVTMMFWYRQQPGQSLTLIATANQGSEATYESGFVIDKFPISRPNLTFSTLTVSNMSPEDSSIYLCSVDKLRDRAQPYYGYTFGSGTRLTVV.

The chain links TRBV7-9 to TRBJ2-3; 8 nucleotides agree with TRBD2. The V and J ends lost 2 bases and 9 bases, in that order; junction bases with no gene match: 4. This CDR3 is built from 13 residues. Germline loops: CDR1 SEHNR, CDR2 FQNEAQ (reference sequence). The CDR3 bases are TGTGCCAGCAGCTTACCGAGCGGGGGCACGCAGTATTTT. Translated, it gives CASSLPSGGTQYF.

V is TRBV12-3 or TRBV12-4 and J is TRBJ2-3; TRBD1 is a possible D gene (6 bases). V lost 5 bases and J 0 bases, leaving 6 bases between the germline ends. This CDR3 is built from 13 residues. The DNA for the CDR3 is TGTGCCAGCAGTGGGGGCAGCACAGATACGCAGTATTTT. Protein: CASSGGSTDTQYF.

V usage is TRBV30 and J usage is TRBJ2-7, with 10 nucleotides matching TRBD2. This CDR3 has 11 residues. The trim removed 8 bases at V and 10 bases at J, leaving 8 bases unmatched. The germline V gene has CDR1 GTSNPN and CDR2 SVGIG (reference sequence). CDR3 loop: CARASGGRQYF. CDR3 DNA: TGTGCCAGAGCTAGCGGGGGCCGCCAGTACTTC. The whole variable domain, remainder taken from reference TRBV30 and TRBJ2-7, is SQTIHQWPATLVQPVGSPLSLECTVEGTSNPNLYWYRQAAGRGLQLLFYSVGIGQISSEVPQNLSASRPQDRQFILSSKKLLLSDSGFYLCARASGGRQYFGPGTRLTVT.

J is TRBJ1-4 and V is TRBV30, with D unclear. The CDR3 totals 15 residues. Germline CDR1 and CDR2: GTSNPN and SVGIG (reference sequence). V lost 1 base and J 5 bases, leaving 14 bases between the germline ends. The CDR3 here is CAWSAPGGKNEKLFF. The DNA for the CDR3 is TGTGCCTGGAGTGCCCCGGGAGGAAAAAATGAAAAACTGTTTTTT.

Here the CDR3 reads CASSLAGVSGYTF. CDR3 nucleotides: TGTGCCAGCAGCCTTGCAGGGGTATCTGGCTACACCTTC. The rearrangement uses TRBV11-1 and TRBJ1-2; the D gene is possibly TRBD1 (6 bases). Deletions cut 5 bases from V and 7 bases from J, with 14 bases between. CDR1 and CDR2 (germline): SGHAT, FQDESV (reference sequence). This CDR3 comprises 13 residues.

Comment on this clone: The same CDR3 can be traced to other DNA sequences in this sample. The V call is TRBV5-1, the J call TRBJ2-3; tentative D call: TRBD1 (5 bases). Per germline, CDR1 SGHRS and CDR2 YFSETQ. Trimming removed 1 base from V and 3 bases from J, with 9 bases in between. The CDR3 covers 14 residues. As DNA, the CDR3 is TGCGCCAGCAGCTTGCCGGCAGGGACAGATACGCAGTATTTT. Its translation: CASSLPAGTDTQYF. The entire variable domain, with the rest obtained from reference TRBV5-1 and TRBJ2-3, is as follows: KAGVTQTPRYLIKTRGQQVTLSCSPISGHRSVSWYQQTPGQGLQFLFEYFSETQRNKGNFPGRFSGRQFSNSRSEMNVSTLELGDSALYLCASSLPAGTDTQYFGPGTRLTVL.

This clone was observed once. The chain links TRBV7-2 to TRBJ1-1; D might be TRBD1 (6 bases). The germline CDR1 and CDR2 sequences are SGHTA and FQGNSA. V was shortened by 2 bases and J by 7 bases, with 11 bases between the two germline ends. The CDR3 runs 13 residues. As DNA, the CDR3 is TGTGCCAGCAGCTTATCTGGGGGCCATGAAGCTTTCTTT. Its translation: CASSLSGGHEAFF.

As DNA, the CDR3 is TGTGCCTGGAGTCAGGGCTATAATTCACCCCTCCACTTT. It is translated as CAWSQGYNSPLHF. The V call is TRBV30, the J call TRBJ1-6, with TRBD1 as a possible D gene (5 bases). The CDR3 contains 13 residues. V lost 2 bases and J lost 3, with 5 bases in between. Germline CDR1 reads GTSNPN; CDR2 reads SVGIG (reference sequence).

The chain couples TRBV19 to TRBJ1-5, with D perhaps TRBD1 (6 bases). This CDR3 contains 14 residues. Germline V gene data show CDR1 as LNHDA and CDR2 as SQIVND (reference sequence). V lost 7 bases to trimming and J lost 6 bases, with 16 bases between them. The CDR3 sequence is CASTATGAFQPQHF. The CDR3 DNA follows: TGTGCCAGTACGGCGACAGGAGCATTTCAGCCCCAGCATTTT.

The chain couples TRBV6-5 to TRBJ1-4, with a weak D call TRBD1 (5 bases). CDR1 is MNHEY and CDR2 is SVGAGI in the germline V gene. Between the trimmed V and J ends, which lost 8 bases and 8 bases, there was a span of 18 bases. CDR3 length: 14 amino acids. The CDR3 here is CASVWGDSGEKLFF. The CDR3 nucleotides are TGTGCCAGCGTTTGGGGGGATAGTGGCGAAAAACTGTTTTTT.

The chain combines TRBV28 with TRBJ1-4; D possibly corresponds to TRBD1 (5 bases). V shed 6 bases and J shed 6 bases, with 14 bases lying between them. Germline loops: CDR1 MDHEN, CDR2 SYDVKM. CDR3 length: 14 amino acids. In nucleotides, the CDR3 is TGTGCCAGCAGGGTAAATAGGGGTCATGAAAAACTGTTTTTT. Its translation is CASRVNRGHEKLFF. The full variable domain, its missing parts supplied by reference TRBV28 and TRBJ1-4, is DVKVTQSSRYLVKRTGEKVFLECVQDMDHENMFWYRQDPGLGLRLIYFSYDVKMKEKGDIPEGYSVSREKKERFSLILESASTNQTSMYLCASRVNRGHEKLFFGSGTQLSVL.